The 21 T cell receptor beta chains reported below all come from one sample, sequenced in a study of T cell responses to AZD1222 COVID-19 vaccine. Repertoires were generated with immunoSEQ multiplex PCR, while TCRdb's copy carries only in-frame clones and drops some. The data hold about 78,000 clones, with roughly 86% observed a single time. Sequenced material: peripheral blood, taken on day 0 of MenACWY control vaccination. Source of these receptors: an adult in good health.

V gene TRBV28 combines with J gene TRBJ2-3, with unresolved D. Trimming shortened V by 3 bases and J by 3 bases, and 1 base separated the two germline ends. The CDR3 extends over 11 amino acids. Germline V gene lookup returns CDR1 MDHEN and CDR2 SYDVKM. The CDR3 here is CASSFTDTQYF. The CDR3 DNA follows: TGTGCCAGCAGTTTTACAGATACGCAGTATTTT.

The chain is built from TRBV28 and TRBJ1-2; D possibly corresponds to TRBD1 (5 bases). Germline V CDR1 and CDR2: MDHEN, SYDVKM. V lost 10 bases and J 5 bases, leaving 17 bases between the germline ends. The CDR3 contains 13 residues. This CDR3 reads CAIQGGSGYGYTF. DNA for the CDR3: TGTGCCATCCAGGGCGGTTCCGGATATGGCTACACCTTC.

The chain recombines TRBV4-3 with TRBJ2-3; D may be TRBD1 or TRBD2 (5 bases each). CDR3 size: 16 residues. Germline V lookup: CDR1 LGHNA, CDR2 YSLEER. V gave up 2 bases and J gave up 6 bases, with 18 bases separating them. CDR3 residues: CASSQKGTKIADTQYF. CDR3 nucleotide sequence: TGCGCCAGCAGCCAAAAGGGGACCAAGATCGCGGATACGCAGTATTTT.

The chain has TRBV10-2 and TRBJ1-3; D not certain. From germline, CDR1 is WSHSY and CDR2 SAAADI. The CDR3 contains 15 residues. Trimming removed 3 bases from V and 0 bases from J, with 9 bases in between. The CDR3 DNA is TGCGCCAGCAGTGATTCCGGGAACTCTGGAAACACCATATATTTT. The encoded protein is CASSDSGNSGNTIYF.

This chain joins TRBV6-5 and TRBJ2-5; 9 bases agree with TRBD2. Germline lookup yields CDR1 MNHEY and CDR2 SVGAGI. J lost 1 base, V lost 2 bases, and 5 bases had no gene match. This CDR3 comprises 16 residues. This chain's CDR3 is CASSYLASGTQETQYF. The CDR3 nucleotides are TGTGCCAGCAGTTACCTGGCTAGCGGGACCCAAGAGACCCAGTACTTC.

This rearrangement joins TRBV2 to TRBJ2-2; D remains ambiguous. The CDR3 is 16 amino acids. CDR1 SNHLY and CDR2 FYNNEI come from the germline V gene. With 7 bases removed from V and 0 bases from J, the gap between germline ends came to 15 bases. The CDR3 loop is CASTSRVVPNTGELFF. The CDR3 region has the DNA TGTGCCAGCACCTCTAGGGTCGTTCCGAACACCGGGGAGCTGTTTTTT.

V and J are TRBV14 and TRBJ2-1; 7 bases fit TRBD1. Germline CDR1 reads SGHDN; CDR2 reads FVKESK. The CDR3 has 18 residues. J gave up 4 bases and V 1 base, and 13 bases lay outside the gene matches. Written as DNA, the CDR3 is TGTGCCAGCAGCCAAGGACTGCGCCCGGGACAGATATACAATGAGCAGTTCTTC. Its translation is CASSQGLRPGQIYNEQFF.

This chain connects TRBV27 to TRBJ2-7; D is uncertain. Per germline, CDR1 MNHEY and CDR2 SMNVEV (reference sequence). The CDR3 is made up of 15 amino acids. V dropped 2 bases and J dropped 2 bases, with 13 bases sitting between them. The CDR3 nucleotides read TGTGCCAGCAGTTTAAGGCCCGGTGGGCCCTACGAGCAGTACTTC. This codes for CASSLRPGGPYEQYF.

A few counts support this clone. V is TRBV5-1 and J is TRBJ2-7; 10 bases are a match to TRBD1. The CDR3 covers 15 residues. Trimming cost V 4 bases and J 6 bases; bases outside gene matches: 10. Germline-derived CDR1 and CDR2 are SGHRS and YFSETQ. The CDR3 protein is CASSPWDRGFGEQYF. In DNA, the CDR3 is TGCGCCAGCAGCCCCTGGGACAGGGGTTTCGGCGAGCAGTACTTC.

The J gene is TRBJ1-2, the V gene TRBV30, with TRBD1 as a possible D gene (6 bases). The CDR3 covers 13 residues. The germline CDR1 and CDR2 sequences are GTSNPN and SVGIG (reference sequence). Deletions cut 0 bases from V and 4 bases from J, with 9 bases between. The CDR3: CAWSVRGSYGYTF. Written as DNA, the CDR3 is TGTGCCTGGAGTGTAAGGGGGAGCTATGGCTACACCTTC. Looking up the rest from reference TRBV30 and TRBJ1-2 gives the full variable domain: SQTIHQWPATLVQPVGSPLSLECTVEGTSNPNLYWYRQAAGRGLQLLFYSVGIGQISSEVPQNLSASRPQDRQFILSSKKLLLSDSGFYLCAWSVRGSYGYTFGSGTRLTVV.

The rearrangement uses TRBV6-2 or TRBV6-3 and TRBJ2-3; D tentatively fits TRBD1 or TRBD2 (5 bases each). The CDR3 totals 15 residues. The V gene's germline CDR1 is MNHEY and CDR2 SVGEGT. Trimming took off 6 bases at V and 0 bases at J, with 13 bases between the two ends. Here the CDR3 reads CASSPGTGSTDTQYF. CDR3 in DNA: TGTGCCAGCAGCCCCGGGACGGGTAGCACAGATACGCAGTATTTT.

Written as DNA, the CDR3 is TGTGCCAGCAGCTTAGATCGCAGTAACACTGAAGCTTTCTTT. Translating gives CASSLDRSNTEAFF. The V gene is TRBV11-3, the J gene TRBJ1-1; no clear D gene. Germline CDR1 reads SGHNT; CDR2 reads YENEEA. CDR3 size: 14 residues. Trimming stripped 0 bases from V and 2 bases from J, with 7 bases between.

This chain connects TRBV18 to TRBJ1-1; D not certain. CDR1 is KGHSH, CDR2 LQKENI, per germline. The germline V and J ends were trimmed by 3 bases and 0 bases, with 8 bases remaining between them. The CDR3 consists of 14 residues. The CDR3 is CASSPDMMNTEAFF. The CDR3 DNA reads TGTGCCAGCTCACCCGACATGATGAACACTGAAGCTTTCTTT.

The chain combines TRBV27 with TRBJ1-2, with D maybe TRBD1 (5 bases). Germline values: CDR1 MNHEY, CDR2 SMNVEV (reference sequence). The CDR3 totals 13 residues. Deletions cut 3 bases from V and 4 bases from J, with 9 bases between. The CDR3 protein is CASSFGRAYGYTF. CDR3 nucleotides: TGTGCCAGCAGTTTTGGCAGGGCCTATGGCTACACCTTC.

The chain recombines TRBV6-2 or TRBV6-3 with TRBJ1-5, with D unresolved. This CDR3 has 20 amino acids. The V end lost 1 base, the J end lost 2 bases, and 24 bases lay between the germline ends. The germline gives CDR1 MNHEY, CDR2 SVGEGT. Here the CDR3 DNA reads TGTGCCAGCAGTTACTTTGCTTTGGGCAGAGAGAGTACGGGCAATCAGCCCCAGCATTTT. Translating it yields CASSYFALGRESTGNQPQHF.

The chain has TRBV19 and TRBJ2-7; D is possibly TRBD1 (6 bases). This CDR3 is 14 amino acids long. V was trimmed by 6 bases and J by 2 bases, leaving 14 bases between them. The germline gives CDR1 LNHDA, CDR2 SQIVND (reference sequence). The CDR3 reads CASSRDTPPYEQYF. CDR3 DNA: TGTGCCAGTAGCAGGGACACCCCCCCCTACGAGCAGTACTTC.

This chain connects TRBV19 to TRBJ2-3; 11 positions agree with TRBD2. Trimming cost V 4 bases and J 5 bases; bases outside gene matches: 8. The CDR3 spans 16 residues. Per the germline V gene, CDR1 is LNHDA and CDR2 is SQIVND (reference sequence). The CDR3 is CASSRRSGGARDTQYF. The CDR3 region has the DNA TGTGCCAGTAGTAGGCGTAGCGGGGGGGCCAGAGATACGCAGTATTTT. The entire variable domain, with the rest obtained from reference TRBV19 and TRBJ2-3, is as follows: DGGITQSPKYLFRKEGQNVTLSCEQNLNHDAMYWYRQDPGQGLRLIYYSQIVNDFQKGDIAEGYSVSREKKESFPLTVTSAQKNPTAFYLCASSRRSGGARDTQYFGPGTRLTVL.

This CDR3 is CASSLTSGGPSTDTQYF. The CDR3 bases are TGTGCCAGCAGTTTAACTAGCGGGGGCCCTAGCACAGATACGCAGTATTTT. The chain uses TRBV27 and TRBJ2-3; 11 bases align to TRBD2. This CDR3 is built from 17 residues. Looked up from germline, CDR1 is MNHEY and CDR2 is SMNVEV (reference sequence). V lost 2 bases to trimming and J lost 0 bases; unmatched junction nucleotides: 4.

The CDR3 region has the DNA TGTGCCAGCAGTCCTGGCGGGGAGCTGTTTTTT. Translated: CASSPGGELFF. The J gene is TRBJ2-2, the V gene TRBV7-9; D unclear. CDR1 SEHNR and CDR2 FQNEAQ come from the germline V gene (reference sequence). Trimming shortened V by 6 bases and J by 7 bases, and 6 bases separated the two germline ends. The CDR3 covers 11 residues.

The chain couples TRBV7-3 to TRBJ2-3; 10 nucleotides align to TRBD2. This CDR3 is 15 amino acids long. The ends lost 4 bases at V and 4 bases at J; junction bases unmatched: 5. Per germline, CDR1 SGHTA and CDR2 FQGTGA. This CDR3 is CASSSLAGKADTQYF. CDR3 coding DNA: TGTGCCAGCAGCTCACTAGCGGGGAAGGCAGATACGCAGTATTTT.

The V call is TRBV4-2, the J call TRBJ2-5, with 14 bases matching TRBD2. This CDR3 region has 17 residues. Germline lookup yields CDR1 LGHNA and CDR2 YNFKEQ. J lost 4 bases, V lost 4 bases, and 8 bases had no gene match. CDR3 coding DNA: TGTGCCAGCAGCCTCCGACTAGCGGGGGGGGCTCGAGAGACCCAGTACTTC. Translation gives CASSLRLAGGARETQYF.